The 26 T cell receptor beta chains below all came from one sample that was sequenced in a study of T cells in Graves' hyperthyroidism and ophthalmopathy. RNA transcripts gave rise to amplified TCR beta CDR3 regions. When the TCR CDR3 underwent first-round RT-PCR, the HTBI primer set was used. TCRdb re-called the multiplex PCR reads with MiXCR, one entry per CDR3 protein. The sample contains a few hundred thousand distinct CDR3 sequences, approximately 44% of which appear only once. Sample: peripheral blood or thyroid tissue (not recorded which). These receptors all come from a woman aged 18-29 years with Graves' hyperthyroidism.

CDR3 DNA sequence: TGTGCCTGGAGTGTAGGAGGAGGAGGGCTTTTCTTT. Amino acids: CAWSVGGGGLFF. The chain carries TRBV30 and TRBJ1-1; D not resolved. V lost 0 bases, J lost 13 bases, and 15 bases lay in between. This CDR3 spans 12 amino acids. CDR1 GTSNPN and CDR2 SVGIG come from the germline V gene (reference sequence).

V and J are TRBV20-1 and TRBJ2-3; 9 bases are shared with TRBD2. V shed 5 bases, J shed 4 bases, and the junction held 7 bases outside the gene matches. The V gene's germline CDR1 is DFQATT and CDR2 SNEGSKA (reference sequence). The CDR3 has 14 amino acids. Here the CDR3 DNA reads TGCAGTGCTTTTAGCGGGAGTGGGGCAGATACGCAGTATTTT. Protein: CSAFSGSGADTQYF.

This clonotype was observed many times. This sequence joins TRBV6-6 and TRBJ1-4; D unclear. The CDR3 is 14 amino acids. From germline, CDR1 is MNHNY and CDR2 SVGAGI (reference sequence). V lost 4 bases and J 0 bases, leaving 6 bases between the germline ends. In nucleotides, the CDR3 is TGTGCCAGCAGTTCGTTTGCAACTAATGAAAAACTGTTTTTT. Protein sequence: CASSSFATNEKLFF.

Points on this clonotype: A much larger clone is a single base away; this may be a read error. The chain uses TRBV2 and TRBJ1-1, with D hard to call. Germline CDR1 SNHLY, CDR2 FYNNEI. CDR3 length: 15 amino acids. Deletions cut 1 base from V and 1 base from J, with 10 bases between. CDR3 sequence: CASSEGGSENTEAFF. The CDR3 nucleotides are TGTGCCAGCAGTGAAGGGGGTAGCGAGAACACTGAAGCTTTCTTT.

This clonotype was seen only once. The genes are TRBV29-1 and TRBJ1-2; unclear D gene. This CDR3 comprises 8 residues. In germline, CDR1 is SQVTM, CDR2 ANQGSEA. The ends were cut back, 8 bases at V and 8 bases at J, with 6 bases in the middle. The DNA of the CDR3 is TGCAGCCAAGGAGGCTACACCTTC. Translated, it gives CSQGGYTF.

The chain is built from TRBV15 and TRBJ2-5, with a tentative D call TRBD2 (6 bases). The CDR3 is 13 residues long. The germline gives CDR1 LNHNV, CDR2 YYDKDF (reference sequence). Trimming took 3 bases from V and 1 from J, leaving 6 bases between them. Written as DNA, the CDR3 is TGTGCCACCAGCAGGGGGGGCCAAGAGACCCAGTACTTC. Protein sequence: CATSRGGQETQYF.

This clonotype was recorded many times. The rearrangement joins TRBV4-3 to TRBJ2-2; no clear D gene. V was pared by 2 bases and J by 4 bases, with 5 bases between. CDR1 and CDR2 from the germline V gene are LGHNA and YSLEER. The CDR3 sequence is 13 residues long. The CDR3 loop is CASSQPGTGELFF. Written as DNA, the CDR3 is TGCGCCAGCAGCCAACCGGGCACCGGGGAGCTGTTTTTT.

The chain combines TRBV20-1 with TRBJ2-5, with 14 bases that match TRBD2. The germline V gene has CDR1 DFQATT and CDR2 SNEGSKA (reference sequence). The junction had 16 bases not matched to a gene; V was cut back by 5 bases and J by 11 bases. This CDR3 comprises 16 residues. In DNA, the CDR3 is TGCAGTGCTTGGACTAGCGGGGGGTCTAGCACAGATACGCAGTACTTC. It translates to CSAWTSGGSSTDTQYF.

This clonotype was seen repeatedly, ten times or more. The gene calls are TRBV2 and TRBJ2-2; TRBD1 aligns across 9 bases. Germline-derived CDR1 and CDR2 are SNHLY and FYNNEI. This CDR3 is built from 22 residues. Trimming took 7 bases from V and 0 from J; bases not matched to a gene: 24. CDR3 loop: CASTGARPDRGELPANTGELFF. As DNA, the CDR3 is TGTGCCAGCACGGGCGCGAGACCGGACAGGGGAGAATTGCCCGCGAACACCGGGGAGCTGTTTTTT.

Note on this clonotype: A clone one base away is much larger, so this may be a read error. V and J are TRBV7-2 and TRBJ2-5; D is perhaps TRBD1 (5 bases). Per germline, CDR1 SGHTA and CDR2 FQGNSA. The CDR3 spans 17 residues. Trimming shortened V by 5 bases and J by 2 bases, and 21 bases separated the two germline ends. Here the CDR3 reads CASSPRRRARAQETQYF. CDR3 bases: TGTGCCAGCAGCCCCCGCCGAAGGGCCAGGGCACAAGAGACCCAGTACTTC.

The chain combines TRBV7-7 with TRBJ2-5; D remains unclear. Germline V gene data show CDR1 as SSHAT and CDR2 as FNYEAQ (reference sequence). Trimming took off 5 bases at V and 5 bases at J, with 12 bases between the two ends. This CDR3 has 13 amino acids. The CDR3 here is CASSPKTTETQYF. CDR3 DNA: TGTGCCAGCAGCCCAAAGACCACTGAGACCCAGTACTTC. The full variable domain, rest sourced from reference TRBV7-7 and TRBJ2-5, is GAGVSQSPRYKVTKRGQDVTLRCDPISSHATLYWYQQALGQGPEFLTYFNYEAQPDKSGLPSDRFSAERPEGSISTLTIQRTEQRDSAMYRCASSPKTTETQYFGPGTRLLVL.

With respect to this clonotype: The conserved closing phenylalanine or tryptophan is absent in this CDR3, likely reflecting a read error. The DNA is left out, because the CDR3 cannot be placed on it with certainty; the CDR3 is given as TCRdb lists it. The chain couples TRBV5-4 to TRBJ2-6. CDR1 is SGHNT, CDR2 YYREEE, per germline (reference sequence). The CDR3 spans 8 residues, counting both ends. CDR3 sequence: CASSSVDT.

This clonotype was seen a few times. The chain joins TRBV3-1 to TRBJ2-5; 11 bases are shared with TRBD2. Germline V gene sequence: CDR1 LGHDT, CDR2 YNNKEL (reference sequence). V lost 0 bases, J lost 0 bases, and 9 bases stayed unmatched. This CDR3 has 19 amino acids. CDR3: CASSQEGIWGLADQETQYF. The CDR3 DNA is TGTGCCAGCAGCCAAGAGGGGATATGGGGACTAGCGGACCAAGAGACCCAGTACTTC.

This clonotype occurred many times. The CDR3 protein is CASSDRVNQPQHF. The CDR3 region has the DNA TGTGCCAGCAGTGATAGGGTGAATCAGCCCCAGCATTTT. The chain couples TRBV25-1 to TRBJ1-5; no reliable D call. V shed 3 bases and J shed 4 bases, with 7 bases lying between them. Germline CDR1 and CDR2: MGHDK and SYGVNS. The CDR3 has 13 residues. The variable domain in full, with the rest retrieved from reference TRBV25-1 and TRBJ1-5, is EADIYQTPRYLVIGTGKKITLECSQTMGHDKMYWYQQDPGMELHLIHYSYGVNSTEKGDLSSESTVSRIRTEHFPLTLESARPSHTSQYLCASSDRVNQPQHFGDGTRLSIL.

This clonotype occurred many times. CDR3 residues: CASRGTGANYGYTF. CDR3 sequence (DNA): TGTGCCAGCAGGGGGACAGGGGCTAACTATGGCTACACCTTC. The rearrangement uses TRBV2 and TRBJ1-2, with TRBD1 identical over 10 bases. The CDR3 sequence is 14 residues long. The V gene end was trimmed by 6 bases and the J gene end by 0 bases; junction bases not matched to a gene: 1. Per germline, CDR1 SNHLY and CDR2 FYNNEI.

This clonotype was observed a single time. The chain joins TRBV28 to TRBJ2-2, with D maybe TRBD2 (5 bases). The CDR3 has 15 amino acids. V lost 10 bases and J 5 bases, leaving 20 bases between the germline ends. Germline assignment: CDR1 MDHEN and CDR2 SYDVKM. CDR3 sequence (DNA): TGTGCCATCCCGGCCGGGCCTCGGGGAACCGGGGAGCTGTTTTTT. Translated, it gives CAIPAGPRGTGELFF. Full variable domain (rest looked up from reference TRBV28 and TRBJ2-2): DVKVTQSSRYLVKRTGEKVFLECVQDMDHENMFWYRQDPGLGLRLIYFSYDVKMKEKGDIPEGYSVSREKKERFSLILESASTNQTSMYLCAIPAGPRGTGELFFGEGSRLTVL.

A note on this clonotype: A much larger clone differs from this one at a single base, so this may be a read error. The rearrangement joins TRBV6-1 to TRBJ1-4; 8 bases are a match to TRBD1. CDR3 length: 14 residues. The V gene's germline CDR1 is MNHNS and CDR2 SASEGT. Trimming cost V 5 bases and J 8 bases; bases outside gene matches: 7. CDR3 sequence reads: CASSPGQDVEKLFF. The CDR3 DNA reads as TGTGCCAGCAGTCCGGGACAGGATGTCGAAAAACTGTTTTTT.

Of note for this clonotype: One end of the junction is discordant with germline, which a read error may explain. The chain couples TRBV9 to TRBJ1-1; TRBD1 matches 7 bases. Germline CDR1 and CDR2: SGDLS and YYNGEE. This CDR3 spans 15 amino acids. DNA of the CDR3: TGTGCCAGCAGTGATTTGGGACAGAAGAACTCTGAAGCTTTCTTT. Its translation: CASSDLGQKNSEAFF.

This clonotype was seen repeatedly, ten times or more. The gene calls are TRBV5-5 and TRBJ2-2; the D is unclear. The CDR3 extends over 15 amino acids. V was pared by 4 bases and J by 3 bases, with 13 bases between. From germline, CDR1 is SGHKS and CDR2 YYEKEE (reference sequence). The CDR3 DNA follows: TGTGCCAGCAGCCCAATTAATACCCACACCGGGGAGCTGTTTTTT. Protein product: CASSPINTHTGELFF.

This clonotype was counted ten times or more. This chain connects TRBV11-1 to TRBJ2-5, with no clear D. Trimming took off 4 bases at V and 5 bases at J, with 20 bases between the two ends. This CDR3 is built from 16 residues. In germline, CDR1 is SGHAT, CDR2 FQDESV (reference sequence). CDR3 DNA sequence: TGTGCCAGCAGCTCAGCCCAGGACGGCCTTGGGGAGACCCAGTACTTC. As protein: CASSSAQDGLGETQYF.

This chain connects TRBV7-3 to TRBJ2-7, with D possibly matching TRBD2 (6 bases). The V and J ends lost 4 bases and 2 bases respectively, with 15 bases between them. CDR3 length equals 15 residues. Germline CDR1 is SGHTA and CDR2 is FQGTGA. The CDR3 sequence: CASSSWAGSPYEQYF. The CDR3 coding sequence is TGTGCCAGCAGCTCCTGGGCGGGGTCCCCCTACGAGCAGTACTTC.

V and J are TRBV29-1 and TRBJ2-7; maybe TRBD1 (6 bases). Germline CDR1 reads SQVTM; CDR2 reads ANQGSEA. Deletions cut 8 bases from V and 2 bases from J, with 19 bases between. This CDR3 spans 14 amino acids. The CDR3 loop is CSQDVVQGAYEQYF. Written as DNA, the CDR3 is TGCAGCCAAGATGTCGTACAGGGCGCCTACGAGCAGTACTTC.

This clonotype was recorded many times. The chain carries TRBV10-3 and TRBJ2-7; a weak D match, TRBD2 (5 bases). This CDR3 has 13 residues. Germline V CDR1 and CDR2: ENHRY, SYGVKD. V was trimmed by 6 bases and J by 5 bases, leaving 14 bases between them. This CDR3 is CAIRGSSEDEQYF. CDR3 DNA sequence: TGTGCCATCAGGGGGAGCTCTGAGGACGAGCAGTACTTC.

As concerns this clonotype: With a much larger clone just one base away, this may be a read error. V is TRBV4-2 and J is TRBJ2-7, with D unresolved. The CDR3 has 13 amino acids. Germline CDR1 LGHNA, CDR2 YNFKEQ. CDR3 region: CASSQDSLYEQHF. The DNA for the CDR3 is TGTGCCAGCAGCCAAGACAGTTTATACGAGCAGCACTTC.

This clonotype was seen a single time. CDR3 residues: CSTQTQVNTEAFF. Written as DNA, the CDR3 is TGCAGCACTCAAACCCAGGTGAACACTGAAGCTTTCTTT. The chain is built from TRBV29-1 and TRBJ1-1; D is unclear. CDR1 SQVTM and CDR2 ANQGSEA come from the germline V gene. There are 13 residues in the CDR3. Between the trimmed V and J ends, which lost 8 bases and 0 bases, there was a span of 13 bases.

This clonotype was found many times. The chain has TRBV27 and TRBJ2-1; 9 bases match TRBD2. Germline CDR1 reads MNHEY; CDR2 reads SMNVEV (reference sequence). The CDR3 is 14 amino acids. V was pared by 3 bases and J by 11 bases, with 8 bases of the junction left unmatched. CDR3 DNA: TGTGCCAGCAGTTTGATTAGCGGGAGATCTCAGCAGTTCTTC. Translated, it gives CASSLISGRSQQFF.